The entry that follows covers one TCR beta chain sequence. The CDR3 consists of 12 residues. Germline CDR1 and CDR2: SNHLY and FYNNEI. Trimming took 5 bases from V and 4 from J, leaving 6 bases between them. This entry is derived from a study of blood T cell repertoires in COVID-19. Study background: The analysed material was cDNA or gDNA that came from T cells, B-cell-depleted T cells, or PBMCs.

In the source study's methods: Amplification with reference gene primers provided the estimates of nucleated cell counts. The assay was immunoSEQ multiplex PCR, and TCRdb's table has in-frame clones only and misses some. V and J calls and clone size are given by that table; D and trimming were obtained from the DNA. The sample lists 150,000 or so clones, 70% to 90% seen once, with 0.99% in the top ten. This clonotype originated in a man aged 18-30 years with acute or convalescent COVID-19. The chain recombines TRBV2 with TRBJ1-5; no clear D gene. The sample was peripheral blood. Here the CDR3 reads CASSQFNQPQHF. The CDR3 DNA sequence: TGTGCCAGCAGTCAGTTTAATCAGCCCCAGCATTTT.